This TCR beta chain was retrieved from a study of early T cells in non-severe SARS-CoV-2 infection (dated by TCRdb to about 2021). Background on the whole study: TCR sequencing used bulk RNA from unsorted whole blood, so alpha and beta chains could not be paired.

Receptor libraries were prepared by 5' RACE. The instrument given in TCRdb is NextSeq 500. The TCR library protocol attached unique molecular identifiers to individual cDNA molecules to correct for sequencing error and PCR bias. Both TCR alpha and beta chains were sequenced, and tight co-correlation was observed between alpha and beta sequence abundances in each sample. The published analysis was carried out like this. Decombinator V4 was used to annotate the V gene, J gene and CDR3 of the TCR sequences. TCRs were defined as expanded if a significant change between any two time points was detected under a Poisson model with p below 0.0001. TCR abundances were normalised to the total number of TCRs sequenced in each sample and reported as counts per million. MAIT TCRs were defined by TRAV1-2 paired with TRAJ12, TRAJ20 or TRAJ33, and iNKT TCRs by TRAV10 paired with TRAJ18. A search of VDJdb, accessed on 1 November 2021, was run for TCRs annotated to CMV, EBV and SARS-CoV-2, with TCRs annotated for multiple antigens excluded. TCRdb trimmed public reads at Q25 via fastp, called clones via MiXCR and kept in-frame beta chains. One record per CDR3 amino acid sequence lists the most common genes and DNA. The V and J calls, along with clone size, are taken from TCRdb and not from the paper's own processing. For this sample there are about 64,000 distinct CDR3 sequences; more than 15% appear just once. The ten largest clonotypes hold roughly 10% of the sample.

Beyond this particular receptor, the publication reports: VDJdb matching was skewed toward anti-spike CD8 responses and likely underestimated virus-specific expansions, missing private and CD4 specificities.

This was a case-control study nested in a cohort of healthcare workers in London, UK, who had nasopharyngeal swab PCR tests and blood samples taken every week. Healthcare workers were recruited between 23 and 31 March 2020, during the week of the UK lockdown, and were followed weekly for up to roughly 16 weeks. Comments on this clonotype: The antigen it binds to is not known. No much larger clonotype is one base removed from it; base qualities were not supplied.

Compared with germline, V lacks 4 bases and J lacks 3 bases; bases without a gene match: 5. From its cysteine to its phenylalanine, the CDR3 spans 15 amino acids. The DNA shown is the 45-base CDR3, in frame from base 1. CDR1 and CDR2 (SNHLY, FYNNEI) derive from the germline V gene. The V gene is TRBV2 and the J gene is TRBJ2-1, with 8 bases aligning to TRBD2. The starting material was whole blood, obtained at baseline. The source is an adult who was a healthcare worker with PCR-confirmed SARS-CoV-2 infection or an uninfected control (not recorded which). For the CDR3, the sequence is CASSAGGRSYNEQFF. The nucleotide sequence is given as TGTGCCAGCAGTGCGGGCGGGAGGAGCTACAATGAGCAGTTCTTC.